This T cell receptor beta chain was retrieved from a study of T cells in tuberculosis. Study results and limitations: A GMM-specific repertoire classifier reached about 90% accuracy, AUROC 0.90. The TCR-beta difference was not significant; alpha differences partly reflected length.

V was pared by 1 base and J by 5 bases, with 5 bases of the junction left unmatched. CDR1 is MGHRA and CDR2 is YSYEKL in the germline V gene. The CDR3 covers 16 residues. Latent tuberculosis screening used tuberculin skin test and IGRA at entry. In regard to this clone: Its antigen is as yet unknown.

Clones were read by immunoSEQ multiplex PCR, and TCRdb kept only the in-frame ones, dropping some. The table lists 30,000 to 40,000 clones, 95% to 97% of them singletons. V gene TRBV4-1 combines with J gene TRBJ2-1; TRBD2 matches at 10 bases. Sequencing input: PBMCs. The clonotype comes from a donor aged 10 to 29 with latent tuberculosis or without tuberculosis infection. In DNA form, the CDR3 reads TGCGCCAGCAGCCAAGTACTAGCGGGGTTCCACAATGAGCAGTTCTTC. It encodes CASSQVLAGFHNEQFF.